This record covers a single T cell receptor beta chain. Its cognate antigen is unknown. Measured with immunoSEQ multiplex PCR; TCRdb has only the in-frame clones, and not every one. In the table there are hundreds of thousands of clones, about 93% of which are singletons. V lost 4 bases to trimming and J lost 1 base; unmatched junction nucleotides: 2. The CDR3 is made up of 14 amino acids. Germline-derived CDR1 and CDR2 are LGHNA and YNFKEQ. This sample was taken from a study of T cell responses to AZD1222 COVID-19 vaccine. Study-wide findings and caveats: Clonal diversity was possibly underestimated; the donors were predominantly white British and more often female. Of spike-specific TCRs, nearly half reportedly target regions left unmutated in variants. The repertoires were collected only after the peak T cell response.

This clonotype was sampled from an adult in good health. The sequencing here drew on peripheral blood, taken on day 0 of MenACWY control vaccination. The V call is TRBV4-2, the J call TRBJ1-1; TRBD1 matches at 8 bases. The CDR3 DNA reads TGTGCCAGCAGCCCCGGGACAGGGAACACTGAAGCTTTCTTT. It translates to CASSPGTGNTEAFF.